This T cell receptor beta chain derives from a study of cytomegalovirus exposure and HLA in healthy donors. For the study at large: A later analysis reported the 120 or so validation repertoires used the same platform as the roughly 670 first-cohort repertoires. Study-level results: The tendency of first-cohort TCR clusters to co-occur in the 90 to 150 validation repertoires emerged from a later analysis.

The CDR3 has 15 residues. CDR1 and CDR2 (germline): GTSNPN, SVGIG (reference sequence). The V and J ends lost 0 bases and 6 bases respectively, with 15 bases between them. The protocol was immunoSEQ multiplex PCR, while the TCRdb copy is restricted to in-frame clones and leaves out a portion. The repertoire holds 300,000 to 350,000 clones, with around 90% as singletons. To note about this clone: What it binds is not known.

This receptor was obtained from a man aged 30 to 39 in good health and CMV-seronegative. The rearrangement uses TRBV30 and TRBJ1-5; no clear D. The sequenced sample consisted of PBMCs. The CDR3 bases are TGTGCCTGGAGTGTACGAGGAGGGTTCGGTCAGCCCCAGCATTTT. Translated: CAWSVRGGFGQPQHF.